Sequencing of this TCR beta chain was carried out in a study of human T cells and chemical hapten exposure. Each CDR3 protein is one row after TCRdb ran MiXCR on the RACE reads. The table has around 100,000 distinct CDR3 sequences, roughly 9.6% seen once. The V end was cut by 6 bases, the J end by 3 bases, with 21 bases between. Germline V gives CDR1 DFQATT, CDR2 SNEGSKA (reference sequence). This CDR3 is 16 amino acids long. In its sample, this clonotype was seen many times. Sample time point: patch test 1, 2 weeks after DPC sensitization. Treatment: therapeutic diphenylcyclopropenone sensitization with weekly scalp DPC.

The rearrangement joins TRBV20-1 to TRBJ2-1, with a weak D call TRBD2 (7 bases). The source was whole blood, collected in connection with sensitization to the hapten diphenylcyclopropenone (DPC). This TCR came from a woman aged 40 to 50 with alopecia areata. Some clones in this sample may be carry-over from other donors' samples. In DNA, the CDR3 is TGCAGTGCCAATCCGGCGGGGGCGGGAGACTACAATGAGCAGTTCTTC. This encodes CSANPAGAGDYNEQFF.